The 10 T cell receptor beta chains below were found in one sample sequenced in a study of blood T cells in healthy people across ages. Together with a sample-barcoded 5' primer, a J-beta primer mix was included in a second PCR lasting about 7 to 11 cycles. TCRdb re-analysed the 5' RACE reads in MiXCR, keeping a single row per CDR3 protein. This sample carries under 750,000 distinct CDR3 sequences, about 45% of them seen once, and the ten largest clones take approximately 25%. The specimen sequenced was blood. The receptor source for this set is an elderly man in good health.

The chain couples TRBV7-2 to TRBJ2-3, with TRBD2 identical over 7 bases. The J segment lost 2 bases and the V segment lost 3 bases, leaving 5 bases of the junction unmatched. Germline loops: CDR1 SGHTA, CDR2 FQGNSA. The CDR3 sequence is 15 residues long. In nucleotides, the CDR3 is TGTGCCAGCAGCTTCGGGGGGAATTACACAGATACGCAGTATTTT. Translation gives CASSFGGNYTDTQYF.

This chain joins TRBV4-3 and TRBJ2-2; 13 bases fit TRBD2. The trim removed 0 bases at V and 5 bases at J, leaving 0 bases unmatched. CDR1 and CDR2 (germline): LGHNA, YSLEER. CDR3 length: 16 amino acids. CDR3 DNA: TGCGCCAGCAGCCAAGAGGGACTAGCGGGGACCGGGGAGCTGTTTTTT. As protein: CASSQEGLAGTGELFF.

This clonotype was seen only a few times. CDR3 DNA: TGCGCCAGCAAAGAGACAGCTAGCACAGATACGCAGTATTTT. Translation gives CASKETASTDTQYF. V and J are TRBV5-1 and TRBJ2-3; perhaps TRBD1 as D (5 bases). The CDR3 contains 14 residues. V lost 6 bases and J lost 0, with 11 bases in between. Germline loops: CDR1 SGHRS, CDR2 YFSETQ.

The sample holds a few counts of this clonotype. The rearrangement joins TRBV7-2 to TRBJ2-6; D is undetermined. The CDR3 contains 15 residues. Germline V lookup: CDR1 SGHTA, CDR2 FQGNSA. V gave up 5 bases and J gave up 0 bases, with 8 bases separating them. CDR3 DNA sequence: TGTGCCAGCAGCCGAGCAGCCTCTGGGGCCAACGTCCTGACTTTC. This translates into CASSRAASGANVLTF. The entire variable domain, with the rest obtained from reference TRBV7-2 and TRBJ2-6, is as follows: GAGVSQSPSNKVTEKGKDVELRCDPISGHTALYWYRQSLGQGLEFLIYFQGNSAPDKSGLPSDRFSAERTGGSVSTLTIQRTQQEDSAVYLCASSRAASGANVLTFGAGSRLTVL.

This clonotype turned up a few times. The chain combines TRBV10-2 with TRBJ2-3; TRBD2 matches at 9 bases. Per germline, CDR1 WSHSY and CDR2 SAAADI. V lost 4 bases, J lost 5 bases, and 10 bases stayed unmatched. The CDR3 consists of 16 residues. The CDR3, as DNA: TGCGCCAGCAGTGCCTGGGTAGCGGGGGTGGAAGATACGCAGTATTTT. Translation gives CASSAWVAGVEDTQYF.

This clonotype turned up a few times. The chain recombines TRBV29-1 with TRBJ2-7; 8 positions match TRBD2. CDR1 is SQVTM, CDR2 ANQGSEA, per germline. The CDR3 runs to 14 residues. V trimming: 6 bases; J trimming: 6 bases; junction bases outside the gene matches: 13. CDR3 amino acids: CSVVSSGRGTEQYF. CDR3 sequence (DNA): TGCAGCGTCGTATCGAGCGGGAGAGGGACCGAGCAGTACTTC.

This clonotype was picked up a small number of times. V usage is TRBV11-3 and J usage is TRBJ2-1, with 13 bases lining up with TRBD2. The J segment lost 11 bases and the V segment lost 5 bases, leaving 9 bases of the junction unmatched. The CDR3 extends over 15 amino acids. Germline CDR1 reads SGHNT; CDR2 reads YENEEA. CDR3 in amino acids: CASSPRGTSGTKQFF. The DNA of the CDR3 is TGTGCCAGCAGCCCCCGAGGGACTAGCGGGACGAAGCAGTTCTTC. The full variable domain, with the rest looked up from reference TRBV11-3 and TRBJ2-1, is EAGVVQSPRYKIIEKKQPVAFWCNPISGHNTLYWYLQNLGQGPELLIRYENEEAVDDSQLPKDRFSAERLKGVDSTLKIQPAELGDSAVYLCASSPRGTSGTKQFFGPGTRLTVL.

The chain recombines TRBV7-3 with TRBJ2-3; 7 bases align to TRBD2. Germline V gene data show CDR1 as SGHTA and CDR2 as FQGTGA. After removal of 2 bases from V and 1 base from J, the junction contained 3 bases not matched to a gene. The CDR3 spans 15 residues. In nucleotides, the CDR3 is TGTGCCAGCAGCTTACAGGCGGGGGGCACAGATACGCAGTATTTT. Its translation is CASSLQAGGTDTQYF.

This clonotype occurred once. CDR3 DNA sequence: TGCGCCAGCAGCCCCACTCCGACAAACACAGATACGCAGTATTTT. Protein product: CASSPTPTNTDTQYF. The gene calls are TRBV5-1 and TRBJ2-3; D call uncertain. CDR1 and CDR2 (germline): SGHRS, YFSETQ. CDR3 length: 15 residues. With 4 bases removed from V and 2 bases from J, the gap between germline ends came to 14 bases.

The V call is TRBV20-1, the J call TRBJ2-1, with a weak D call TRBD2 (6 bases). V was shortened by 6 bases and J by 10 bases, with 25 bases between the two germline ends. This CDR3 is built from 15 residues. From germline, CDR1 is DFQATT and CDR2 SNEGSKA (reference sequence). CDR3 protein: CSAMRGSTSREEQFF. In DNA form, the CDR3 reads TGCAGTGCCATGAGGGGCTCGACTAGTCGGGAAGAGCAGTTCTTC.